What follows are 22 T cell receptor beta chains derived from one specimen sequenced in a study of blood T cell repertoires in COVID-19. This table comes from immunoSEQ multiplex PCR, and its TCRdb copy is limited to in-frame clones, with some not included. Altogether 250,000 to 350,000 clones are present, over 75% being singletons, with the ten largest covering 0.75% to 0.95%. Sequenced sample: peripheral blood. The receptors derive from a human donor with COVID-19, enrolled during active disease. The donor label of this sample is uncertain.

CDR3 sequence (DNA): TGCAGCGTCGACACAGGGAACACCGGGGAGCTGTTTTTT. It yields the protein CSVDTGNTGELFF. The chain combines TRBV29-1 with TRBJ2-2, with a weak D call TRBD1 (5 bases). This CDR3 contains 13 residues. The germline gives CDR1 SQVTM, CDR2 ANQGSEA. V was trimmed by 6 bases and J by 1 base, leaving 9 bases between them.

Points on this clone: Sequence at one end of the junction differs from germline and may be a read error. V is TRBV5-4 and J is TRBJ1-2, with 12 bases identical to TRBD1. The CDR3 extends over 14 amino acids. The germline V gene has CDR1 SGHNT and CDR2 YYREEE (reference sequence). CDR3 residues: CASSSPGQGAQTRF. The CDR3 DNA reads TGTGCCAGCAGTTCACCGGGACAGGGGGCCCAGACACGATTC.

The rearrangement links TRBV4-2 to TRBJ2-7, with 9 bases identical to TRBD2. The CDR3 is made up of 16 amino acids. V lost 3 bases to trimming and J lost 5 bases; unmatched junction nucleotides: 11. Germline V gene lookup returns CDR1 LGHNA and CDR2 YNFKEQ. CDR3 in amino acids: CASSHYTGREGHEQYF. The DNA of the CDR3 is TGTGCCAGCAGCCATTACACCGGGCGGGAGGGCCACGAGCAGTACTTC.

The chain carries TRBV7-9 and TRBJ2-1; 10 bases are shared with TRBD1. V lost 4 bases and J lost 9; bases outside the gene matches: 3. The CDR3 contains 13 residues. CDR1 is SEHNR and CDR2 is FQNEAQ in the germline V gene (reference sequence). The CDR3 nucleotides read TGTGCCAGCAGCTCGACAGGGGGCACTGAGCAGTTCTTC. Amino acid sequence: CASSSTGGTEQFF.

J is TRBJ1-5 and V is TRBV7-8, with D unclear. Germline V gene sequence: CDR1 SGHVS, CDR2 FQNEAQ. The ends were cut back, 5 bases at V and 5 bases at J, with 13 bases in the middle. The CDR3 is 14 amino acids. The CDR3 region has the DNA TGTGCCAGCAGCGCGGCCGGAGGCTATCAGCCCCAGCATTTT. Its protein product is CASSAAGGYQPQHF.

The chain carries TRBV28 and TRBJ2-7; D may be TRBD1 (6 bases). The CDR3 loop spans 12 amino acids. V was shortened by 5 bases and J by 5 bases, with 10 bases between the two germline ends. From germline, CDR1 is MDHEN and CDR2 SYDVKM. Here the CDR3 DNA reads TGTGCCAGCAGTACCCGACAGGACGAGCAGTACTTC. Residues: CASSTRQDEQYF.

This chain uses TRBV29-1 with TRBJ2-3; D possibly corresponds to TRBD1 (6 bases). Germline assignment: CDR1 SQVTM and CDR2 ANQGSEA. Trimming shortened V by 4 bases and J by 0 bases, and 14 bases separated the two germline ends. The CDR3 has 15 residues. CDR3 nucleotide sequence: TGCAGCGTTGCCACACAGGGAGTAAGCACAGATACGCAGTATTTT. Translating it yields CSVATQGVSTDTQYF.

This clone has more than one count but fewer than ten. V usage is TRBV30 and J usage is TRBJ1-4, with D maybe TRBD1 (5 bases). CDR3 length: 14 amino acids. The germline gives CDR1 GTSNPN, CDR2 SVGIG (reference sequence). V was shortened by 1 base and J by 8 bases, with 14 bases between the two germline ends. The CDR3, as DNA: TGTGCCTGGAGTGAGGGACTACCTACCGAAAAACTGTTTTTT. Its protein is CAWSEGLPTEKLFF.

The chain combines TRBV28 with TRBJ1-1; 7 bases are shared with TRBD1. The CDR3 has 15 amino acids. In germline, CDR1 is MDHEN, CDR2 SYDVKM. V shed 6 bases and J 4 bases; nucleotides not matched to a gene: 11. For the CDR3, the DNA is TGTGCCAGCAGCCGACAGGGATTCGGGTTCACTGAAGCTTTCTTT. It is translated as CASSRQGFGFTEAFF.

The rearrangement joins TRBV3-1 (or the pseudogene TRBV3-2) to TRBJ2-1; TRBD2 aligns across 10 bases. This CDR3 is built from 16 residues. V shed 0 bases, J shed 4 bases, and the junction held 3 bases outside the gene matches. Germline CDR1 reads LGHDT; CDR2 reads YNNKEL (reference sequence). CDR3 nucleotide sequence: TGTGCCAGCAGCCAAGATCATAGCGGGAGGTACAATGAGCAGTTCTTC. It specifies CASSQDHSGRYNEQFF.

The genes are TRBV7-2 and TRBJ2-2; TRBD1 is a possible D gene (7 bases). The CDR3 contains 15 residues. Trimming pared 3 bases from V and 5 bases from J, leaving 13 bases between. The germline V gene encodes CDR1 SGHTA and CDR2 FQGNSA. The chain's CDR3 is CASSFQGGRTGELFF. DNA of the CDR3: TGTGCCAGCAGCTTCCAGGGGGGACGGACCGGGGAGCTGTTTTTT. Full variable domain (rest looked up from reference TRBV7-2 and TRBJ2-2): GAGVSQSPSNKVTEKGKDVELRCDPISGHTALYWYRQSLGQGLEFLIYFQGNSAPDKSGLPSDRFSAERTGGSVSTLTIQRTQQEDSAVYLCASSFQGGRTGELFFGEGSRLTVL.

To note about this clone: A read error may account for a junction end that differs from germline. This rearrangement joins TRBV5-1 to TRBJ2-1; possible D gene TRBD1, 6 bases. CDR1 and CDR2 from the germline V gene are SGHRS and YFSETQ. This CDR3 region has 16 residues. The DNA for the CDR3 is TGCGTCAGCAGCCAACGGACGGGACAAAACTACAATGAGCAGTTCTTC. It yields the protein CVSSQRTGQNYNEQFF.

The rearrangement links TRBV20-1 to TRBJ1-1; D gene unclear. In germline, CDR1 is DFQATT, CDR2 SNEGSKA (reference sequence). The CDR3 length is 14 residues. V was trimmed by 3 bases and J by 1 base, leaving 12 bases between them. CDR3 in DNA: TGCAGTGCTAGTCTGGGTAGCTCGAACACTGAAGCTTTCTTT. Translation: CSASLGSSNTEAFF.

This chain links TRBV7-9 with TRBJ1-2; 8 bases are a match to TRBD1. The junction had 8 bases not matched to a gene; V was cut back by 5 bases and J by 0 bases. This CDR3 is 16 amino acids long. Germline CDR1 SEHNR, CDR2 FQNEAQ (reference sequence). The CDR3 sequence is CASSAQGARANYGYTF. DNA of the CDR3: TGTGCCAGCAGCGCCCAGGGGGCGCGAGCTAACTATGGCTACACCTTC. The variable domain in full, with the rest retrieved from reference TRBV7-9 and TRBJ1-2, is DTGVSQNPRHKITKRGQNVTFRCDPISEHNRLYWYRQTLGQGPEFLTYFQNEAQLEKSRLLSDRFSAERPKGSFSTLEIQRTEQGDSAMYLCASSAQGARANYGYTFGSGTRLTVV.

The gene calls are TRBV4-3 and TRBJ1-2; 9 bases are shared with TRBD1. The V and J ends lost 2 bases and 6 bases, in that order; junction bases with no gene match: 4. Germline loops: CDR1 LGHNA, CDR2 YSLEER. This CDR3 spans 14 amino acids. Here the CDR3 reads CASSQLTGGDGYTF. As DNA, the CDR3 is TGCGCCAGCAGCCAACTGACAGGGGGTGATGGCTACACCTTC.

This chain connects TRBV4-1 to TRBJ2-5; a weak D match, TRBD1 (7 bases). V was shortened by 2 bases and J by 2 bases, with 21 bases between the two germline ends. Germline V lookup: CDR1 MGHRA, CDR2 YSYEKL. This CDR3 has 18 residues. For the CDR3, the DNA is TGCGCCAGCAGCCAAACAGGGGATCCCGGGACTCGTCAAGAGACCCAGTACTTC. Translating it yields CASSQTGDPGTRQETQYF.

The J gene is TRBJ2-5, the V gene TRBV5-1; a weak D match, TRBD1 (5 bases). Trimming removed 0 bases from V and 1 base from J, with 16 bases in between. Germline CDR1 SGHRS, CDR2 YFSETQ. CDR3 length: 17 residues. The CDR3 here is CASSLVPTADSQETQYF. CDR3 sequence (DNA): TGCGCCAGCAGCTTGGTGCCGACAGCCGATTCCCAAGAGACCCAGTACTTC.

This clone was recorded once. The gene calls are TRBV10-1 and TRBJ2-1, with D perhaps TRBD1 (5 bases). CDR3 length: 16 residues. With 5 bases removed from V and 10 bases from J, the gap between germline ends came to 24 bases. Germline loops: CDR1 WNHNN, CDR2 SYGVQD (reference sequence). The CDR3 region is CASSPISREPYGEQFF. In nucleotides, the CDR3 is TGCGCCAGCAGTCCGATATCCAGGGAACCCTACGGGGAGCAGTTCTTC.

The V gene is TRBV19, the J gene TRBJ1-5; D unresolved. V dropped 9 bases and J dropped 3 bases, with 9 bases sitting between them. The CDR3 is 12 amino acids. Germline V lookup: CDR1 LNHDA, CDR2 SQIVND (reference sequence). CDR3 bases: TGTGCCAGACAGACCCTCAATCAGCCCCAGCATTTT. Encoded protein: CARQTLNQPQHF.

As DNA, the CDR3 is TGTGCCAGCAGCAAAGTCCTGGGACACCGAACGCTCTATGGCTACACCTTC. It encodes CASSKVLGHRTLYGYTF. The chain joins TRBV21-1 to TRBJ1-2; the DNA was not used to check the table's D call, TRBD1. TRBV21-1 corresponds to a pseudogene. The CDR3 contains 17 residues.

V and J are TRBV25-1 and TRBJ1-4; D is undetermined. Trimming shortened V by 1 base and J by 8 bases, and 14 bases separated the two germline ends. The CDR3 extends over 15 amino acids. Germline V gene sequence: CDR1 MGHDK, CDR2 SYGVNS. CDR3 residues: CASSELGSGVEKLFF. The CDR3 DNA follows: TGTGCCAGCAGTGAATTGGGCAGCGGGGTGGAAAAACTGTTTTTT.

The chain uses TRBV6-2 or TRBV6-3 and TRBJ1-1, with D possibly being TRBD1 (6 bases). Trimming took off 4 bases at V and 7 bases at J, with 10 bases between the two ends. In germline, CDR1 is MNHEY, CDR2 SVGEGT. CDR3 length: 12 residues. CDR3 protein: CASSSYRVEAFF. CDR3 coding DNA: TGTGCCAGCAGTTCCTACAGGGTTGAAGCTTTCTTT.